This entry is about one T cell receptor beta chain. The data were obtained in a study of blood T cell repertoires in COVID-19. Assay: immunoSEQ multiplex PCR; the TCRdb copy retains only in-frame clones and omits some. The sample yields about 170,000 clones, 89% seen once. Trimming removed 2 bases at V and 3 bases at J, with 13 bases between. The germline V gene encodes CDR1 LGHDT and CDR2 YNNKEL (reference sequence). There are 15 residues in the CDR3. J is TRBJ2-5 and V is TRBV3-1 (or the pseudogene TRBV3-2); perhaps TRBD2 as D (6 bases). This TCR was recovered from a woman aged 18 to 35 who had recovered from COVID-19. The material sequenced was PBMCs or T cells enriched from blood (not recorded which). The CDR3 region is CASSQPGLLKETQYF. The CDR3 DNA reads as TGTGCCAGCAGCCAACCGGGACTGCTAAAAGAGACCCAGTACTTC.